Listed here are 21 T cell receptor beta chains from one sample, sequenced in a study of early stage breast cancer tumors. TCRdb's copy holds only in-frame clones and misses some; the assay was immunoSEQ multiplex PCR. Counted here are tens of thousands of clones, about 68% occurring once; the ten biggest clones make up 6.5% to 8%. The sequencing sample was made of blood. These receptor sequences come from a person aged 55 to 69 with breast cancer.

On this clone: The sample holds other DNA sequences that translate to the same CDR3. This chain uses TRBV11-2 with TRBJ1-2, with TRBD1 matching over 8 bases. Per germline, CDR1 SGHAT and CDR2 FQNNGV. The V gene end was trimmed by 5 bases and the J gene end by 8 bases; junction bases not matched to a gene: 10. This CDR3 has 14 residues. CDR3 sequence reads: CASSNAQGAGGYTF. The CDR3 DNA reads TGTGCCAGCAGCAATGCTCAGGGGGCGGGGGGCTACACCTTC.

A few counts support this clone. V gene TRBV7-9 combines with J gene TRBJ1-2, with TRBD1 identical over 7 bases. The CDR3 has 14 residues. J lost 2 bases, V lost 5 bases, and 5 bases had no gene match. Germline values: CDR1 SEHNR, CDR2 FQNEAQ (reference sequence). The CDR3 sequence is CASSAMGQNYGYTF. The DNA for the CDR3 is TGTGCCAGCAGCGCGATGGGACAGAACTATGGCTACACCTTC.

This sequence joins TRBV28 and TRBJ1-1, with TRBD1 identical over 9 bases. The germline CDR1 and CDR2 sequences are MDHEN and SYDVKM. J gave up 10 bases and V 5 bases, and 11 bases lay outside the gene matches. This CDR3 region has 14 residues. CDR3 in DNA: TGTGCCAGCAGTACCCCCGGGACAGGGAGCCGAGCTTTCTTT. Translating gives CASSTPGTGSRAFF.

The rearrangement joins TRBV4-1 to TRBJ2-3, with TRBD2 matching 10 bases. Per the germline V gene, CDR1 is MGHRA and CDR2 is YSYEKL. Trimming cost V 6 bases and J 2 bases; bases outside gene matches: 5. CDR3 length: 15 amino acids. In DNA form, the CDR3 reads TGCGCCAGCAGTCTAGCGGGGGCCCACACAGATACGCAGTATTTT. Residues: CASSLAGAHTDTQYF.

In its sample, this clone was seen once. The V gene is TRBV28, the J gene TRBJ2-1; 8 bases fit TRBD2. Germline CDR1 and CDR2: MDHEN and SYDVKM. V shed 6 bases and J 9 bases; nucleotides not matched to a gene: 7. This CDR3 is built from 13 residues. This CDR3 is CASRRAGGSEQFF. The CDR3 DNA follows: TGTGCCAGCAGACGGGCGGGAGGTTCTGAGCAGTTCTTC.

This chain joins TRBV10-3 and TRBJ1-2; D gene uncertain. CDR3 length equals 14 residues. V lost 0 bases and J 5 bases, leaving 10 bases between the germline ends. Germline values: CDR1 ENHRY, CDR2 SYGVKD. The DNA of the CDR3 is TGTGCCATCAGTGAGTCCGGACTCTATTATGGCTACACCTTC. It yields the protein CAISESGLYYGYTF.

This sequence joins TRBV15 and TRBJ2-7; perhaps D is TRBD1 or TRBD2 (6 bases each). Trimming took 2 bases from V and 4 from J, leaving 15 bases between them. The CDR3 has 15 residues. Germline loops: CDR1 LNHNV, CDR2 YYDKDF (reference sequence). CDR3 bases: TGTGCCACCAGCAGAAACCCCGGGGGCGGGTACGAGCAGTACTTC. Its protein is CATSRNPGGGYEQYF.

In its sample, this clone was seen a few times. The V call is TRBV12-5, the J call TRBJ1-6, with D possibly TRBD1 on 6 matching bases. CDR1 and CDR2 (germline): LGHNT, FRNRAP. V was shortened by 0 bases and J by 10 bases, with 16 bases between the two germline ends. The CDR3 is 16 amino acids. The CDR3: CASGLVQGTTGSPLHF. The CDR3 coding sequence is TGTGCTAGTGGTTTGGTACAAGGGACAACGGGGTCACCCCTCCACTTT.

The V call is TRBV7-8, the J call TRBJ1-6; tentatively, D is TRBD1 (6 bases). CDR1 SGHVS and CDR2 FQNEAQ come from the germline V gene. The CDR3 covers 18 residues. The germline V and J ends were trimmed by 4 bases and 6 bases, with 22 bases remaining between them. This CDR3 reads CASSSLPGDLRGNSPLHF. The CDR3 nucleotides are TGTGCCAGCAGCTCACTCCCTGGGGACCTCAGGGGTAATTCACCCCTCCACTTT.

This rearrangement joins TRBV5-1 to TRBJ1-4; TRBD1 agrees at 8 bases. V gave up 4 bases and J gave up 8 bases; unmatched junction bases: 10. This CDR3 contains 15 residues. Germline CDR1 is SGHRS and CDR2 is YFSETQ. DNA of the CDR3: TGCGCCAGCAGCCAAGGGACAGGATTCAGAGAAAAACTGTTTTTT. Translation gives CASSQGTGFREKLFF.

The V and J genes are TRBV2 and TRBJ2-3, with 12 nucleotides matching TRBD2. V lost 7 bases to trimming and J lost 6 bases; unmatched junction nucleotides: 8. The CDR3 is made up of 15 amino acids. Per the germline V gene, CDR1 is SNHLY and CDR2 is FYNNEI. The CDR3 here is CASKSSGGAGDTQYF. The DNA for the CDR3 is TGTGCCAGCAAATCTAGCGGGGGGGCAGGTGATACGCAGTATTTT. The variable domain in full, completed from reference TRBV2 and TRBJ2-3, reads EPEVTQTPSHQVTQMGQEVILRCVPISNHLYFYWYRQILGQKVEFLVSFYNNEISEKSEIFDDQFSVERPDGSNFTLKIRSTKLEDSAMYFCASKSSGGAGDTQYFGPGTRLTVL.

This clone is medium-sized. The chain has TRBV15 and TRBJ2-7, with TRBD2 matching 8 bases. The CDR3 is 17 amino acids. The V gene end was trimmed by 0 bases and the J gene end by 0 bases; junction bases not matched to a gene: 7. Germline-derived CDR1 and CDR2 are LNHNV and YYDKDF (reference sequence). The DNA of the CDR3 is TGTGCCACCAGCAGAGATCGGCTAGCGGGCTCCTCCTACGAGCAGTACTTC. Translating it yields CATSRDRLAGSSYEQYF. The variable domain in full, with the rest retrieved from reference TRBV15 and TRBJ2-7, is DAMVIQNPRYQVTQFGKPVTLSCSQTLNHNVMYWYQQKSSQAPKLLFHYYDKDFNNEADTPDNFQSRRPNTSFCFLDIRSPGLGDTAMYLCATSRDRLAGSSYEQYFGPGTRLTVT.

This chain joins TRBV4-1 and TRBJ1-2; 8 bases fit TRBD1. This CDR3 is built from 16 residues. The germline V gene encodes CDR1 MGHRA and CDR2 YSYEKL. Unmatched junction bases numbered 8, after V lost 3 bases and J lost 2 bases. The CDR3, as DNA: TGCGCCAGCAGCCAGAACCCGGACAGGGTGAACTATGGCTACACCTTC. Its translation: CASSQNPDRVNYGYTF.

The rearrangement joins TRBV6-6 to TRBJ2-7; D call uncertain. Germline CDR1 MNHNY, CDR2 SVGAGI (reference sequence). The CDR3 is made up of 11 amino acids. Trimming took off 2 bases at V and 2 bases at J, with 1 base between the two ends. DNA of the CDR3: TGTGCCAGCAGTTACACCTACGAGCAGTACTTC. This gives the protein CASSYTYEQYF.

The gene calls are TRBV7-2 and TRBJ1-5, with a weak D call TRBD1 (5 bases). This CDR3 has 13 amino acids. The germline V gene has CDR1 SGHTA and CDR2 FQGNSA. Trimming took off 0 bases at V and 11 bases at J, with 11 bases between the two ends. CDR3 DNA: TGTGCCAGCAGCTTAGCGTGGGACGGGACCCAGCATTTT. It encodes CASSLAWDGTQHF.

The chain is built from TRBV6-8 and TRBJ2-1; 9 nucleotides line up with TRBD1. The germline V gene encodes CDR1 MNHGY and CDR2 SAAAGT. The CDR3 extends over 17 amino acids. The V gene end was trimmed by 7 bases and the J gene end by 0 bases; junction bases not matched to a gene: 10. CDR3: CASKKSQTGGSYNEQFF. DNA for the CDR3: TGTGCCAGCAAAAAAAGCCAGACAGGGGGCTCCTACAATGAGCAGTTCTTC.

V usage is TRBV13 and J usage is TRBJ2-7; TRBD2 matches at 10 bases. The trim removed 5 bases at V and 2 bases at J, leaving 3 bases unmatched. This CDR3 region has 14 residues. Per the germline V gene, CDR1 is PRHDT and CDR2 is FYEKMQ (reference sequence). The CDR3 region is CASSLSGGPYEQYF. The CDR3, as DNA: TGTGCCAGCAGCCTTAGCGGGGGGCCCTACGAGCAGTACTTC.

This clone was found a few times. The chain recombines TRBV4-1 with TRBJ1-6; 10 bases match TRBD1. This CDR3 contains 15 residues. V was clipped by 5 bases and J by 11 bases; unmatched bases: 9. Germline CDR1 and CDR2: MGHRA and YSYEKL. The CDR3 nucleotides read TGCGCCAGCAGCAGGCGACAGGGGGCTGTTGCACCCCTCCACTTT. Encoded protein: CASSRRQGAVAPLHF.

The rearrangement links TRBV14 to TRBJ2-3; D is possibly TRBD1 or TRBD2 (5 bases each). CDR3 size: 16 residues. Germline V gene lookup returns CDR1 SGHDN and CDR2 FVKESK. The V end was cut by 4 bases, the J end by 2 bases, with 16 bases between. The CDR3 bases are TGTGCCAGCAGCCTCTATACGGGGACCCTCACAGATACGCAGTATTTT. Translated, it gives CASSLYTGTLTDTQYF.

CDR3: CASRPSAGRNNYGYTF. CDR3 DNA: TGTGCCAGCAGGCCCTCCGCCGGACGGAACAACTATGGCTACACCTTC. The J gene is TRBJ1-2, the V gene TRBV27; D not resolved. V lost 6 bases to trimming and J lost 2 bases, with 19 bases between them. The CDR3 extends over 16 amino acids. Germline V gene lookup returns CDR1 MNHEY and CDR2 SMNVEV (reference sequence).

The chain joins TRBV5-6 to TRBJ2-3, with D possibly being TRBD2 (5 bases). Germline V lookup: CDR1 SGHDT, CDR2 YYEEEE. V was trimmed by 2 bases and J by 0 bases, leaving 7 bases between them. The CDR3 is 14 residues long. The DNA of the CDR3 is TGTGCCAGCAGCTTTTGGGAGAGCACAGATACGCAGTATTTT. It codes for CASSFWESTDTQYF.